This is a list of T cell receptor beta chains from one sample in a study of a mutant IDH1 vaccine in newly diagnosed glioma. Their specific antigens are unknown. Here immunoSEQ multiplex PCR was the method, and the copy in TCRdb shows in-frame clones only, minus some. Here the sample spans tens of thousands of clones, about 74% being singletons. This material consisted of PBMCs, taken from a glioma patient whose treatment included an IDH1 peptide vaccine. The receptors stem from a man aged 50 to 59 with glioma. Each CDR3 is given with its conserved first and last residue. A D gene is named only where the DNA matches it firmly. Only part of the rows carry a size: once, few, many, or a class if the clone is expanded.

TGTGCCAGCAGCCACACAGATACGCAGTATTTT | CASSHTDTQYF | NA | TRBJ2-3 | TRBV7-2 | NA
TGTGCCAGCAGCAACACTCCGGGGGGGACAGGTAACACTGAAGCTTTCTTT | CASSNTPGGTGNTEAFF | NA | TRBJ1-1 | TRBV28 | TRBD1
TGCGCCAGCAGCTTCACTAGCGGGGGCGTCGGGGAGACCCAGTACTTC | CASSFTSGGVGETQYF | once | TRBJ2-5 | TRBV5-1 | TRBD2
TGCAGCGCCAGGGGGGGGACAGGGTACGAGCAGTACTTC | CSARGGTGYEQYF | once | TRBJ2-7 | TRBV29-1 | TRBD1
TGTGCCACCGGACAGGTAGATACTGAAGCTTTCTTT | CATGQVDTEAFF | NA | TRBJ1-1 | TRBV10-3 | TRBD1
TGCGCCAGCAGCTTGGACACCACCTCTGGAAACACCATATATTTT | CASSLDTTSGNTIYF | NA | TRBJ1-3 | TRBV5-1 | NA
TGTGCCAGCAGCGTAGACCGTAACTCTGGAAACACCATATATTTT | CASSVDRNSGNTIYF | NA | TRBJ1-3 | TRBV9 | NA
TGTGCCAGTAGCGGGGGAGGTCACCCTAGCACAGATACGCAGTATTTT | CASSGGGHPSTDTQYF | NA | TRBJ2-3 | TRBV19 | NA
TGTGCCAGCAGCCAGGGTAGAGAAAAACTGTTTTTT | CASSQGREKLFF | few | TRBJ1-4 | TRBV14 | NA
TGCGCCAGCAGTACCTACGGGGGCGGCTATGGCTACACCTTC | CASSTYGGGYGYTF | NA | TRBJ1-2 | TRBV5-1 | NA
TGTGCCAGTAGTATGAGAAAGGGGACAGGTGTGACTGAAGCTTTCTTT | CASSMRKGTGVTEAFF | few | TRBJ1-1 | TRBV19 | TRBD1
TGTGCCAGCAGTTACTCGATTGGGGAGCTGTTTTTT | CASSYSIGELFF | NA | TRBJ2-2 | TRBV6-5 | NA
TGTGCCAGCAGTGAACAGGGGGGCACGGATGGCTACACCTTC | CASSEQGGTDGYTF | NA | TRBJ1-2 | TRBV25-1 | TRBD1
TGTGCCAGCAGTGGGACTAGGATCGGTACGCAGTATTTT | CASSGTRIGTQYF | NA | TRBJ2-3 | TRBV6-1 | TRBD2
TGCGCCAGCATGCAGGCAGTACAGGGAGATACGCAGTATTTT | CASMQAVQGDTQYF | NA | TRBJ2-3 | TRBV5-1 | NA
TGTGCCAGCAGCCTTGACGGACTATACGAGCAGTACTTC | CASSLDGLYEQYF | NA | TRBJ2-7 | TRBV6-1 | NA
TGCGCCAGCAGCTTGGAAGGAAGGAGAAAACTCCAAGAGACCCAGTACTTC | CASSLEGRRKLQETQYF | once | TRBJ2-5 | TRBV5-1 | NA
TGTGCCAGCTCAGCCGGATCCGTCGCGAACACCGGGGAGCTGTTTTTT | CASSAGSVANTGELFF | NA | TRBJ2-2 | TRBV18 | NA
TGTGCCAGCAGTGAAACCGGTTATGGCTACACCTTC | CASSETGYGYTF | NA | TRBJ1-2 | TRBV2 | NA
TGTGCCAGCAGTGTTGGACAGGCGTCCTACGAGCAGTACTTC | CASSVGQASYEQYF | NA | TRBJ2-7 | TRBV2 | TRBD1
TGTGCCAGCTCACCCGGAAGGGACTATGGCTACACCTTC | CASSPGRDYGYTF | NA | TRBJ1-2 | TRBV18 | NA
TGCGCCAGCAGCCAAAATATCCTCTATGAGCAGTTCTTC | CASSQNILYEQFF | NA | TRBJ2-1 | TRBV4-1 | NA
TGCAGTGCTTCGGTAGATACGCAGTATTTT | CSASVDTQYF | NA | TRBJ2-3 | TRBV20-1 | NA
TGTGCCAGCAGCTTAGTGATCACGGTGTGGAATGAGCAGTTCTTC | CASSLVITVWNEQFF | NA | TRBJ2-1 | TRBV11-1 | NA
TGTGCCAGCACGACGGGGTCCCGACGGGAGCAGTTCTTC | CASTTGSRREQFF | NA | TRBJ2-1 | TRBV6-1 | NA
TGTGCCAGCAGCTTGGGGCGGGATCAGCCCCAGCATTTT | CASSLGRDQPQHF | NA | TRBJ1-5 | TRBV5-6 | NA
TGTGCCAGAAGCTTGGTAGGGAGTAACACTGAAGCTTTCTTT | CARSLVGSNTEAFF | NA | TRBJ1-1 | TRBV5-3 | NA
TGTGCCAGCAATGAAGGGAATAATGAAAAACTGTTTTTT | CASNEGNNEKLFF | NA | TRBJ1-4 | TRBV7-9 | NA